This TCR beta chain was sequenced in a study of OX40 agonist ivuxolimab in advanced cancers. Overall study context: Treatment of patients was with ivuxolimab, an agonistic anti-OX40 (CD134) antibody. Eligibility admitted prior anti-PD-1, anti-PD-L1 or anti-CTLA-4 therapy; about 42% had some. Findings and limits, study-wide: Among T cells, CD8+ cells averaged more expanded clones than CD4+ cells. There was clonal expansion of CD4+ and CD8+ blood T cells by week 6 at 0.1 to 3.0 mg/kg.

Method: immunoSEQ multiplex PCR; TCRdb's copy keeps in-frame clones and lacks some. The sample carries approximately 89,000 clones, roughly 91% recorded once. Of note for this clone: Its antigen is not known.

Material: CD4+ or CD8+ T cells sorted from blood, obtained in a trial of the OX40 agonist ivuxolimab. The source of this sequence is an adult with an advanced solid tumor such as melanoma, head and neck, liver or kidney cancer.

CDR3 loop: CASSADRGKGEKLFF. The CDR3, as DNA: TGTGCCAGCAGTGCCGACAGGGGAAAGGGTGAAAAACTGTTTTTT. This chain joins TRBV2 and TRBJ1-4; 8 bases match TRBD1. Trimming removed 4 bases from V and 7 bases from J; junction bases left unmatched: 8. CDR1 SNHLY and CDR2 FYNNEI come from the germline V gene. The CDR3 sequence is 15 residues long.